These 14 T cell receptor beta chains were sequenced from one sample in a study of PD-L1 blockade in urothelial cancer (dated by TCRdb to the late 2010s). Libraries were prepared through the immunoSEQ multiplex PCR assay. TCRdb took over this immuneACCESS table, retaining in-frame rearrangements with V and J assigned. Such tables are incomplete; in checked studies, under half of the missing clones stem from an unresolved V gene, and the remainder is unexplained. The sample table shows nearly 45,000 clones, and around 80% are seen once. Approximately 13% of the sample lies in the top ten. According to the study, the label for this sample's time point signals: peripheral blood 6 weeks after treatment start. Sequenced here: PBMCs, sampled around atezolizumab (anti-PD-L1) treatment. The receptors shown here come from a man aged 60 to 69 with urothelial cancer.

This clone was picked up one time. V gene TRBV5-4 combines with J gene TRBJ1-3; a possible D gene is TRBD1 (6 bases). The V and J ends lost 4 bases and 2 bases respectively, with 13 bases between them. The CDR3 spans 15 residues. Germline CDR1 SGHNT, CDR2 YYREEE (reference sequence). CDR3 nucleotide sequence: TGTGCCAGCAGCGAGGCGCGGACAGCTGGAAACACCATATATTTT. This translates into CASSEARTAGNTIYF.

The chain joins TRBV6-5 to TRBJ2-7; 8 bases match TRBD1. Germline loops: CDR1 MNHEY, CDR2 SVGAGI. The CDR3 extends over 13 amino acids. The trim removed 5 bases at V and 4 bases at J, leaving 4 bases unmatched. CDR3 in DNA: TGTGCCAGCAGTCTACAGGGGGGTTACGAGCAGTACTTC. It encodes CASSLQGGYEQYF.

This clone was found a few times. This sequence joins TRBV7-2 and TRBJ1-5; 12 bases agree with TRBD1. Germline CDR1 reads SGHTA; CDR2 reads FQGNSA. Trimming at V came to 5 bases and at J to 6 bases, leaving 5 bases not matched to a gene. There are 15 residues in the CDR3. CDR3 residues: CASSTGQGAGQPQHF. The DNA of the CDR3 is TGTGCCAGCAGCACGGGACAGGGGGCCGGTCAGCCCCAGCATTTT.

The genes are TRBV2 and TRBJ1-1; 7 positions match TRBD1. This CDR3 has 14 residues. In germline, CDR1 is SNHLY, CDR2 FYNNEI. Germline trimming cut 6 bases from V and 1 base from J; bases unmatched to any gene: 5. CDR3 protein: CASRPGGTNTEAFF. The CDR3 region has the DNA TGTGCCAGCAGACCAGGGGGAACGAACACTGAAGCTTTCTTT.

CDR3 coding DNA: TGTGCCAGTAGTATTGGACAGGCGGGCAATCAGCCCCAGCATTTT. It translates to CASSIGQAGNQPQHF. The chain uses TRBV19 and TRBJ1-5; 7 bases fit TRBD1. Looked up from germline, CDR1 is LNHDA and CDR2 is SQIVND (reference sequence). The CDR3 runs to 15 residues. The J segment lost 2 bases and the V segment lost 3 bases, leaving 4 bases of the junction unmatched.

V and J are TRBV23-1 and TRBJ2-7; 9 positions match TRBD1. TRBV23-1 is identified as an open reading frame with a role that is uncertain. The CDR3 covers 16 residues. The ends lost 6 bases at V and 7 bases at J; junction bases unmatched: 16. The CDR3 DNA is TGCGCCAGCAGGATCCCCGGGACAGGGAAGGGAAGGGAGCAGTACTTC. Its protein is CASRIPGTGKGREQYF.

The J gene is TRBJ1-2, the V gene TRBV7-8; TRBD1 is a possible D gene (6 bases). Germline values: CDR1 SGHVS, CDR2 FQNEAQ. V was cut by 0 bases and J by 0 bases, with 17 bases left in between. The CDR3 runs to 18 residues. CDR3 region: CASSLALRLTGANYGYTF. In nucleotides, the CDR3 is TGTGCCAGCAGCTTAGCTTTAAGGCTGACAGGAGCTAACTATGGCTACACCTTC.

The J gene is TRBJ2-7, the V gene TRBV27, with TRBD2 matching 8 bases. The CDR3 consists of 15 residues. Germline V gives CDR1 MNHEY, CDR2 SMNVEV (reference sequence). Trimming at V came to 0 bases and at J to 4 bases, leaving 5 bases not matched to a gene. The CDR3 DNA follows: TGTGCCAGCAGTTTATCGCGGGAGGCAATGTACGAGCAGTACTTC. Amino acid sequence: CASSLSREAMYEQYF.

The chain has TRBV5-4 and TRBJ1-4; 7 bases align to TRBD1. The CDR3 is 13 amino acids. The junction had 10 bases not matched to a gene; V was cut back by 5 bases and J by 12 bases. The V gene's germline CDR1 is SGHNT and CDR2 YYREEE (reference sequence). The CDR3 DNA is TGTGCCAGCAGATCAGACAGGGAGGTAGAACTGTTTTTT. It is translated as CASRSDREVELFF.

J is TRBJ2-5 and V is TRBV5-1; 10 nucleotides agree with TRBD1. Germline CDR1 is SGHRS and CDR2 is YFSETQ. This CDR3 is 15 amino acids long. The V and J ends lost 3 bases and 5 bases, in that order; junction bases with no gene match: 7. The CDR3 sequence: CASSSGQGGWETQYF. The CDR3 DNA reads TGCGCCAGCAGCTCTGGACAGGGGGGGTGGGAGACCCAGTACTTC.

This chain connects TRBV7-2 to TRBJ2-1, with TRBD1 matching 7 bases. From germline, CDR1 is SGHTA and CDR2 FQGNSA. Unmatched junction bases numbered 9, after V lost 4 bases and J lost 6 bases. This CDR3 is built from 15 residues. This chain's CDR3 is CASSSRARQGNEQFF. Written as DNA, the CDR3 is TGTGCCAGCAGCTCCAGGGCCCGACAGGGCAATGAGCAGTTCTTC.

This chain uses TRBV5-8 with TRBJ1-2, with D perhaps TRBD1 (6 bases). Germline V gene sequence: CDR1 SGHTS, CDR2 YDEGEE. Trimming removed 5 bases at V and 4 bases at J, with 12 bases between. The length of the CDR3 is 13 residues. The CDR3 bases are TGTGCCAGCAGTCCCGGACAGCCCTATGGCTACACCTTC. This sequence encodes CASSPGQPYGYTF.

The chain is built from TRBV28 and TRBJ2-2; 8 nucleotides match TRBD2. Germline V lookup: CDR1 MDHEN, CDR2 SYDVKM. V lost 4 bases and J lost 0; bases outside the gene matches: 7. The CDR3 loop spans 17 amino acids. CDR3 nucleotides: TGTGCCAGCAGTTCTCTAGCGGGTCATACGAACACCGGGGAGCTGTTTTTT. Protein: CASSSLAGHTNTGELFF.

This sequence joins TRBV6-5 and TRBJ1-3; TRBD1 matches at 10 bases. CDR3 length: 14 amino acids. Trimming took 5 bases from V and 4 from J; bases not matched to a gene: 2. In germline, CDR1 is MNHEY, CDR2 SVGAGI. The CDR3 coding sequence is TGTGCCAGCAGTATGGGACAGGGGGGAAACACCATATATTTT. Amino acid sequence: CASSMGQGGNTIYF.